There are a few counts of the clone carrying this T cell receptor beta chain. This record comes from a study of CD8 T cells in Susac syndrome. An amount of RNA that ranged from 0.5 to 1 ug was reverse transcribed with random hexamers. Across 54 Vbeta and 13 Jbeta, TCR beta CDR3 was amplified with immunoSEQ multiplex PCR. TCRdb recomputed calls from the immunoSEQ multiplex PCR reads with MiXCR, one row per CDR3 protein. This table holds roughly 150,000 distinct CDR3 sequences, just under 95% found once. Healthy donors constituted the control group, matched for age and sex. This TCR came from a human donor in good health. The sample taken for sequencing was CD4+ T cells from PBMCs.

CDR3 sequence reads: CSARTELNQPQHF. The CDR3 DNA reads TGCAGTGCTCGTACAGAATTGAATCAGCCCCAGCATTTT. The chain uses TRBV20-1 and TRBJ1-5; D unclear. CDR1 and CDR2 (germline): DFQATT, SNEGSKA (reference sequence). V lost 5 bases and J lost 4, with 12 bases in between. CDR3 length: 13 amino acids.